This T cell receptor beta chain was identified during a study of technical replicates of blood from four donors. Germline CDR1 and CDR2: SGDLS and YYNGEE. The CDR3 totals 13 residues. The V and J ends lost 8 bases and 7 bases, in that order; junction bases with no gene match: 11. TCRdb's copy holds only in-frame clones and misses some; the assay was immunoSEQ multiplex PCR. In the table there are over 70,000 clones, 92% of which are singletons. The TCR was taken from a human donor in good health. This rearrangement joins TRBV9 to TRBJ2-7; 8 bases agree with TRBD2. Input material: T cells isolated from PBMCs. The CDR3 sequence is CASSGMLAGEQYF. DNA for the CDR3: TGTGCCAGTTCAGGAATGTTAGCGGGAGAGCAGTACTTC. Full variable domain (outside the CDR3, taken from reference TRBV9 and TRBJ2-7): DSGVTQTPKHLITATGQRVTLRCSPRSGDLSVYWYQQSLDQGLQFLIQYYNGEERAKGNILERFSAQQFPDLHSELNLSSLELGDSALYFCASSGMLAGEQYFGPGTRLTVT.